A selection of T cell receptor beta chains follows, all from one sample in a study of CXCR3-negative and CXCR3-positive naive CD8 T cells. TCRdb processed the 5' RACE reads again and assigns one entry to each CDR3 protein, with no DNA. The sample includes approximately 62,000 distinct CDR3 sequences. The sequenced sample was naive CXCR3- CD8+ T cells from blood. The receptors derive from a human donor in good health. Some clones in this sample may be carry-over from other donors' samples. Both conserved end residues are part of each CDR3. Expanded clones get a size class; other rows say once, few or many, or leave the size out.

>NA|TRBV7-9|TRBJ2-7
CASSVRSGTAFSYEQYF
>NA|TRBV7-9|TRBJ2-1
CASSVTFSLGDEQFF
>NA|TRBV7-9|TRBJ2-7
CASSRRDRGFEQYF
>NA|TRBV2|TRBJ1-5
CASSEWTGLNQPQHF
>NA|TRBV9|TRBJ2-3
CASSVAGTDTQYF
>NA|TRBV11-3|TRBJ2-4
CASSLDRGAGNIQYF
>NA|TRBV7-6|TRBJ2-7
CASSLDLAGGPVYEQYF
>NA|TRBV9|TRBJ2-7
CASSAGQGDEQYF
>NA|TRBV29-1|TRBJ1-5
CSVEQGSNQPQHF
>NA|TRBV14|TRBJ2-7
CASSIRSMGYEQYF
>NA|TRBV10-3|TRBJ2-1
CAISDQLAGDDEQFF
>NA|TRBV6-5|TRBJ1-5
CASSSRGVGWNQPQHF
>NA|TRBV5-5|TRBJ2-2
CASSIPGSPVTGELFF
>NA|TRBV4-2|TRBJ2-3
CASEEALRTDTQYF
>NA|TRBV2|TRBJ2-1
CASSQPTTGRSYNEQFF
>NA|TRBV12-3/TRBV12-4|TRBJ1-1
CASNFEAEAFF
>NA|TRBV29-1|TRBJ2-7
CSVVFGGSEQYF
>NA|TRBV6-2/TRBV6-3|TRBJ2-7
CASSYHDPGPREQYF
>NA|TRBV29-1|TRBJ1-2
CSVDRDRGRDINYGYTF
>NA|TRBV7-9|TRBJ1-2
CASSPGQGAYGYTF
>NA|TRBV12-3/TRBV12-4|TRBJ2-7
CASTRGGREQYF
>NA|TRBV7-8|TRBJ2-1
CASSLVHSLGTDHNEQFF
>NA|TRBV4-3|TRBJ2-3
CASSSRRTDDTQYF
>NA|TRBV6-2/TRBV6-3|TRBJ2-5
CASSMSGGDQETQYF
>NA|TRBV12-3/TRBV12-4|TRBJ2-7
CASSLGGSPYEQYF
>NA|TRBV6-4|TRBJ2-3
CASRRDYLGTDTQYF
>NA|TRBV19|TRBJ1-1
CASTSGPLNTEAFF
>NA|TRBV7-8|TRBJ1-2
CASSSWTETNYGYTF
>NA|TRBV7-3|TRBJ2-3
CASSLSSGGRDTQYF
>NA|TRBV6-4|TRBJ2-3
CASSERGPPDTQYF
>NA|TRBV29-1|TRBJ2-7
CSVGGTDEQYF
>NA|TRBV7-9|TRBJ2-7
CASSFPVTTYEQYF
>NA|TRBV23-1|TRBJ2-2
CASKPGTANTGELFF
>NA|TRBV7-3|TRBJ2-3
CASSSVVLAGNTQYF
>NA|TRBV28|TRBJ2-3
CASSFLGTTDTQYF
>NA|TRBV27|TRBJ1-2
CASSPRTGDWSGYTF
>NA|TRBV12-3/TRBV12-4|TRBJ2-7
CASSLDGTEAYEQYF
>NA|TRBV7-2|TRBJ2-3
CASSLAGQGPRDTQYF
>NA|TRBV25-1|TRBJ2-1
CASSEYLYGQFF
>NA|TRBV6-2/TRBV6-3|TRBJ2-1
CASNSLAGGHNEQFF
>NA|TRBV30|TRBJ2-1
CAWSAGVAGEQFF
>NA|TRBV9|TRBJ1-2
CASSADRDVMGDGYTF
>NA|TRBV28|TRBJ2-1
CASRQVLSGPDEQFF
>NA|TRBV3-1|TRBJ2-1
CASSQGNHNEQFF
>NA|TRBV5-1|TRBJ2-1
CASSMGSGNAYNEQFF
>NA|TRBV7-8|TRBJ2-1
CASSLAARGRNEQFF
>NA|TRBV7-8|TRBJ2-5
CASSPAGVAETQYF
>NA|TRBV27|TRBJ1-1
CASSRGQMNTEAFF
>medium-sized|TRBV29-1|TRBJ1-2
CSVEAFDMRGSGYTF
>NA|TRBV12-3/TRBV12-4|TRBJ1-2
CASSLLPGANYGYTF
>NA|TRBV7-6|TRBJ2-5
CASSLVFGGIGAGAQETQYF
>NA|TRBV29-1|TRBJ2-7
CSVVLGSYEQYF
>NA|TRBV20-1|TRBJ1-3
CSARDRESGNTIYF
>NA|TRBV20-1|TRBJ1-1
CSARTAGWTEAFF
>NA|TRBV7-8|TRBJ2-1
CASSLGRTTNNEQFF
>NA|TRBV3-1|TRBJ2-1
CASSQESDEQFF
>NA|TRBV14|TRBJ1-5
CASSLWNQPQHF